The 19 T cell receptor beta chains listed next were all sequenced from one sample in a study of T cells in Graves' hyperthyroidism and ophthalmopathy (dated by TCRdb to the late 2010s). Libraries came from multiplex PCR. Sequenced using an Illumina HiSeq 2000. Amplification of TCR beta CDR3 regions was carried out from RNA transcripts. A first-round RT-PCR of the TCR CDR3 used the HTBI primer set with the Qiagen OneStep RT-PCR kit. TCRdb's own reprocessing of the public reads used fastp at Q25 and MiXCR and kept productive beta chains. Each entry is one CDR3 protein sequence, shown with its most common DNA and genes. Here the sample has approximately 560,000 distinct CDR3 sequences; 46% occur a single time. The ten largest clones take up just over 8% of the sample. The specimen sequenced was peripheral blood or thyroid tissue (not recorded which). The receptors derive from a woman aged 18-35 years with Graves' hyperthyroidism. Donor details come from another sample of the same person, matched by shared clones.

This clonotype has only a few counts. This chain joins TRBV2 and TRBJ1-5; 8 nucleotides align to TRBD1. The CDR3 length is 15 residues. Germline-derived CDR1 and CDR2 are SNHLY and FYNNEI. Trimming removed 4 bases from V and 0 bases from J; junction bases left unmatched: 2. The CDR3 DNA follows: TGTGCCAGCAGTGGGACAGGGATTAGCAATCAGCCCCAGCATTTT. It translates to CASSGTGISNQPQHF.

A few counts support this clonotype. The V gene is TRBV12-3 or TRBV12-4, the J gene TRBJ1-1; D unclear. The length of the CDR3 is 15 residues. With 1 base removed from V and 0 bases from J, the gap between germline ends came to 9 bases. This chain's CDR3 is CASSLGRVLNTEAFF. As DNA, the CDR3 is TGTGCCAGCAGTTTAGGACGGGTCCTGAACACTGAAGCTTTCTTT.

The chain couples TRBV15 to TRBJ1-2; 9 bases fit TRBD1. This CDR3 is built from 18 residues. The V gene end was trimmed by 3 bases and the J gene end by 6 bases; junction bases not matched to a gene: 17. Germline CDR1 is LNHNV and CDR2 is YYDKDF (reference sequence). The CDR3 loop reads CATSSSQFLRDRVNGYTF. CDR3 coding DNA: TGTGCCACCAGCAGTTCCCAATTCCTTCGGGACAGGGTGAATGGCTACACCTTC.

This clonotype was detected many times. The chain uses TRBV20-1 and TRBJ1-1, with D possibly matching TRBD1 (5 bases). The CDR3 has 14 amino acids. V shed 5 bases and J shed 1 base, with 14 bases lying between them. Germline CDR1 and CDR2: DFQATT and SNEGSKA (reference sequence). The CDR3 nucleotides read TGCAGTGCTCCGAAGTCAAGGGGGAACACTGAAGCTTTCTTT. It codes for CSAPKSRGNTEAFF.

This clonotype was detected only a few times. The chain employs TRBV6-6 and TRBJ2-5; 7 bases match TRBD1. Unmatched junction bases numbered 5, after V lost 5 bases and J lost 5 bases. The germline gives CDR1 MNHNY, CDR2 SVGAGI (reference sequence). This CDR3 has 13 amino acids. CDR3 sequence: CASSDRDVETQYF. The CDR3 DNA reads as TGTGCCAGCAGTGACAGGGATGTGGAGACCCAGTACTTC.

The chain employs TRBV2 and TRBJ1-2; D is perhaps TRBD1 (6 bases). CDR3 length equals 14 residues. The V end was cut by 4 bases, the J end by 3 bases, with 12 bases between. The germline V gene has CDR1 SNHLY and CDR2 FYNNEI. Here the CDR3 DNA reads TGTGCCAGCAGTGGTCAGGGGTTAGACTATGGCTACACCTTC. Residues: CASSGQGLDYGYTF. The entire variable domain, with the rest obtained from reference TRBV2 and TRBJ1-2, is as follows: EPEVTQTPSHQVTQMGQEVILRCVPISNHLYFYWYRQILGQKVEFLVSFYNNEISEKSEIFDDQFSVERPDGSNFTLKIRSTKLEDSAMYFCASSGQGLDYGYTFGSGTRLTVV.

This clonotype was counted once. Possible read error: a much larger clone is one base away. The rearrangement links TRBV6-1 to TRBJ2-7; 11 bases fit TRBD1. Germline trimming cut 3 bases from V and 3 bases from J; bases unmatched to any gene: 4. The germline V gene encodes CDR1 MNHNS and CDR2 SASEGT. The CDR3 runs to 15 residues. CDR3 sequence (DNA): TGTGCCAGCAGTGACGCCGGGACAGGGGGCTACGAGCAGTACTTC. As protein: CASSDAGTGGYEQYF.

There are many counts of this clonotype. The chain joins TRBV2 to TRBJ2-6; either TRBD1 or TRBD2 may fit D (5 bases each). Between the trimmed V and J ends, which lost 6 bases and 2 bases, there was a span of 11 bases. Germline loops: CDR1 SNHLY, CDR2 FYNNEI. The CDR3 extends over 15 amino acids. The CDR3, as DNA: TGTGCCAGCAGAACTCAGGGACCTGGGGCCAACGTCCTGACTTTC. This codes for CASRTQGPGANVLTF.

This clonotype occurred once. An end of the junction does not agree with germline; a read error may underlie this. The CDR3 loop reads CSVQTGDHYGYTF. Here the CDR3 DNA reads TGCAGCGTTCAGACAGGGGACCACTACGGCTACACCTTC. This sequence joins TRBV29-1 and TRBJ1-2, with TRBD1 identical over 8 bases. The CDR3 sequence is 13 residues long. Germline V lookup: CDR1 SQVTM, CDR2 ANQGSEA. Full variable domain (missing parts from reference TRBV29-1 and TRBJ1-2): SAVISQKPSRDICQRGTSLTIQCQVDSQVTMMFWYRQQPGQSLTLIATANQGSEATYESGFVIDKFPISRPNLTFSTLTVSNMSPEDSSIYLCSVQTGDHYGYTFGSGTRLTVV.

The chain has TRBV7-2 and TRBJ1-3; TRBD1 matches 8 bases. CDR3 size: 16 residues. The germline V gene encodes CDR1 SGHTA and CDR2 FQGNSA. V was pared by 2 bases and J by 2 bases, with 5 bases of the junction left unmatched. CDR3 protein: CASSLSRTGTGNTIYF. The CDR3 DNA reads as TGTGCCAGCAGCTTAAGTAGGACAGGGACTGGAAACACCATATATTTT.

The rearrangement uses TRBV12-3 or TRBV12-4 and TRBJ1-3; D is undetermined. The CDR3 runs to 16 residues. V lost 3 bases and J 4 bases, leaving 16 bases between the germline ends. CDR3 sequence reads: CASSFEGNSVGNTIYF. Written as DNA, the CDR3 is TGTGCCAGCAGTTTCGAAGGGAACTCTGTCGGAAACACCATATATTTT.

The V call is TRBV13, the J call TRBJ2-6, with unresolved D. V gave up 6 bases and J gave up 0 bases, with 18 bases separating them. Germline CDR1 and CDR2: PRHDT and FYEKMQ (reference sequence). The length of the CDR3 is 18 residues. The DNA for the CDR3 is TGTGCCAGCAGTTACTCGCCGGGCAGACTCTCTGGGGCCAACGTCCTGACTTTC. It is translated as CASSYSPGRLSGANVLTF.

The V call is TRBV7-8, the J call TRBJ2-2, with TRBD2 matching over 9 bases. The CDR3 is made up of 16 amino acids. J was trimmed by 6 bases and V by 7 bases; bases with no gene match: 12. Per germline, CDR1 SGHVS and CDR2 FQNEAQ. CDR3 sequence reads: CASTPRPAGGSGELFF. The CDR3 DNA reads TGTGCCAGCACCCCGAGGCCAGCGGGAGGTTCCGGGGAGCTGTTTTTT.

This chain joins TRBV29-1 and TRBJ2-5; 7 bases fit TRBD1. With 7 bases clipped from V and 2 bases from J, the junction kept 7 bases outside the gene matches. Germline CDR1 SQVTM, CDR2 ANQGSEA. This CDR3 has 13 amino acids. The CDR3 is CSAPTGIQETQYF. The CDR3 DNA reads TGCAGCGCTCCGACAGGGATACAAGAGACCCAGTACTTC.

This CDR3 reads CASSQRVAKLYEQYF. Here the CDR3 DNA reads TGTGCCAGCAGCCAGAGGGTAGCAAAACTCTACGAGCAGTACTTC. V gene TRBV9 combines with J gene TRBJ2-7, with D possibly being TRBD2 (5 bases). The germline V and J ends were trimmed by 4 bases and 3 bases, with 17 bases remaining between them. The CDR3 consists of 15 residues. In germline, CDR1 is SGDLS, CDR2 YYNGEE.

This clonotype appeared a few times. This chain joins TRBV19 and TRBJ1-5, with D possibly matching TRBD1 (5 bases). The CDR3 extends over 16 amino acids. Between the trimmed V and J ends, which lost 7 bases and 0 bases, there was a span of 16 bases. Per germline, CDR1 LNHDA and CDR2 SQIVND (reference sequence). The CDR3 protein is CASKLRGDYSNQPQHF. The CDR3 DNA reads TGTGCCAGTAAGCTGCGGGGGGATTATAGCAATCAGCCCCAGCATTTT.

The chain carries TRBV11-2 and TRBJ1-1; no reliable D call. This CDR3 is built from 15 residues. Germline CDR1 is SGHAT and CDR2 is FQNNGV. Trimming took 2 bases from V and 4 from J, leaving 14 bases between them. DNA for the CDR3: TGTGCCAGCAGCTTACCAACAGCGTTTGGCACTGAAGCTTTCTTT. Protein sequence: CASSLPTAFGTEAFF.

In the case of this clonotype: This may be a read error: a much more frequent sequence differs by one nucleotide. The chain combines TRBV7-9 with TRBJ2-7; TRBD1 aligns across 7 bases. The CDR3 runs to 14 residues. Germline V gene sequence: CDR1 SEHNR, CDR2 FQNEAQ (reference sequence). The J segment lost 3 bases and the V segment lost 5 bases, leaving 7 bases of the junction unmatched. CDR3: CASSPYGQVYEQYF. The CDR3 DNA reads as TGTGCCAGCAGCCCCTACGGACAGGTCTACGAGCAGTACTTC.

This clonotype was detected once. The junction shows a germline mismatch at one end, possibly a read error. The V and J genes are TRBV7-7 and TRBJ2-5; TRBD1 matches 10 bases. The CDR3 sequence is 16 residues long. In germline, CDR1 is SSHAT, CDR2 FNYEAQ (reference sequence). Here the CDR3 DNA reads TGTGCTAGCATCCCGTTGGGGGACAGGGGTCGTGAGACCCAGTACTTC. This sequence encodes CASIPLGDRGRETQYF. The variable domain in full, with the rest retrieved from reference TRBV7-7 and TRBJ2-5, is GAGVSQSPRYKVTKRGQDVTLRCDPISSHATLYWYQQALGQGPEFLTYFNYEAQPDKSGLPSDRFSAERPEGSISTLTIQRTEQRDSAMYRCASIPLGDRGRETQYFGPGTRLLVL.